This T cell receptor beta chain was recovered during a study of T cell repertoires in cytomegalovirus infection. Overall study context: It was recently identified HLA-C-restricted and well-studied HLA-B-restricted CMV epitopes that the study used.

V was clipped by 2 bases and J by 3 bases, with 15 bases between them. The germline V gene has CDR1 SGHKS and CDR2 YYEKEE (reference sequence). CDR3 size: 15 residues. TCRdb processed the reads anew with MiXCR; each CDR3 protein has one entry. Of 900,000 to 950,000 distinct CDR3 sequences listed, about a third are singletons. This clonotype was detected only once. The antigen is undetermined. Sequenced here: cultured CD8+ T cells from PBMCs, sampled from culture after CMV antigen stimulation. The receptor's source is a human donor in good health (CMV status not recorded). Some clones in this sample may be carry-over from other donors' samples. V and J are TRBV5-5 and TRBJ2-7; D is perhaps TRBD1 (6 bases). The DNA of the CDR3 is TGTGCCAGCAGCTTCAGGGGCGTAGGAGTCTACGAGCAGTACTTC. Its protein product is CASSFRGVGVYEQYF.